These T cell receptor beta chains were read from a single sample in a study of cytomegalovirus exposure and HLA in healthy donors. This table comes from immunoSEQ multiplex PCR, and its TCRdb copy is limited to in-frame clones, with some not included. This table has about 98,000 clones, approximately 70% appearing once. Material for sequencing was PBMCs. The receptors were gathered from a man in his fifties in good health and CMV-seronegative. CDR3s include the opening cysteine and the closing phenylalanine or tryptophan. D genes are given only for firm matches. Clone size is shown for a subset of rows, as once, few, many or a class of expanded clone.

DNA,CDR3,size,V,J,D
TGTGCCAGCGTCCCGCGGGGGAATCAAGGCGAGCAGTACTTC,CASVPRGNQGEQYF,-,TRBV21-1,TRBJ2-7,-
TGTGCCAGCAGCTCCCGGGACTACCTAAACACCGGGGAGCTGTTTTTT,CASSSRDYLNTGELFF,-,TRBV11-2,TRBJ2-2,TRBD2
TGTGCCATCAGGACAGGGGGCTCGACCTACGAGCAGTACTTC,CAIRTGGSTYEQYF,-,TRBV10-3,TRBJ2-7,TRBD1
TGCGCCAGCAGCTTGGGGACTTTGGAGGGGTCTTCACCCCTCCACTTT,CASSLGTLEGSSPLHF,-,TRBV5-1,TRBJ1-6,-
TGTGCCAGCAGCCGGGGCTGGGGACAGGGGGCCCGAGGGGGTTCACCCCTCCACTTT,CASSRGWGQGARGGSPLHF,-,TRBV5-8,TRBJ1-6,TRBD1
TGTGCCAGCAGCCAAGATCCGAGGGAGCAGTTCTTC,CASSQDPREQFF,few,TRBV14,TRBJ2-1,-
TGTGCCAGCAAAGCGGGACCTCCCTACGAGCAGTACTTC,CASKAGPPYEQYF,-,TRBV28,TRBJ2-7,TRBD2
TGTGCCAGCAGCTTAGATCGACAGCCCTCGCCCCAGCATTTT,CASSLDRQPSPQHF,few,TRBV11-2,TRBJ1-5,-
TGTGCCAGCAGCCCCCGAGGACAGGACATAAAGGGGGAAAAACTGTTTTTT,CASSPRGQDIKGEKLFF,few,TRBV7-6,TRBJ1-4,TRBD1
TGTGCCAGCAGTTACCTTACAGGTTTCGGAGAGACCCAGTACTTC,CASSYLTGFGETQYF,-,TRBV6-6,TRBJ2-5,-
TGTGCCAGCAGTTCCCCGGGACTTCATGGCTACACCTTC,CASSSPGLHGYTF,-,TRBV28,TRBJ1-2,-
TGCGCCAGCAGCCAGGGGGAGGGTACAGATACGCAGTATTTT,CASSQGEGTDTQYF,-,TRBV4-1,TRBJ2-3,TRBD2